The clone carrying this TCR beta chain was recorded a few times. As processed by the authors: Amplification with reference gene primers provided the estimates of nucleated cell counts. TCRdb's table, derived via immunoSEQ multiplex PCR, lists solely in-frame clones and lacks some. Clonal size and the V and J genes are those of that table, whereas D and trimming came from the DNA. The table includes around 160,000 clones, roughly four fifths detected once. The CDR3 is 14 amino acids. Germline CDR1 and CDR2: LNHDA and SQIVND (reference sequence). Trimming pared 5 bases from V and 5 bases from J, leaving 15 bases between. The data stem from a study of blood T cell repertoires in COVID-19. On the study more broadly: Specimens from acute and convalescent COVID-19 originated in the United States, Italy and Spain. From T cells, B-cell-depleted T cells, or PBMCs came the material, which was cDNA or gDNA.

V is TRBV19 and J is TRBJ1-1; D call uncertain. The source material was peripheral blood. The TCR was taken from a human donor with acute or convalescent COVID-19. The donor label of this sample is uncertain. The CDR3 loop is CASSQTSTSTEAFF. The CDR3 bases are TGTGCCAGTAGTCAGACATCGACGTCGACTGAAGCTTTCTTT.